This TCR beta chain originates from a study of T cells in Graves' hyperthyroidism and ophthalmopathy. Study results and caveats: Among thyroid clonotypes expanded above 0.001, most also appeared in blood. Median prediction lead before ophthalmopathy onset was 5 to 7 months with the model.

Amplified TCR beta CDR3 regions came from RNA transcripts. During a first-round RT-PCR of the TCR CDR3, the HTBI primer set was used. TCRdb called the multiplex PCR reads again in MiXCR, with one record for every CDR3 protein. The table includes just under 750,000 distinct CDR3 sequences, over 35% detected once. The ends lost 6 bases at V and 7 bases at J; junction bases unmatched: 9. This CDR3 spans 14 amino acids. Germline V gene data show CDR1 as SGHDN and CDR2 as FVKESK. A remark on this clonotype: Its antigen is currently unknown.

Absence of ophthalmopathy progression within 18 months defined stable Graves' hyperthyroidism. Uncontrolled infection, other autoimmune disease, pregnancy or lactation excluded patients. The rearrangement joins TRBV14 to TRBJ2-7; 10 bases are shared with TRBD2. This TCR was sampled from a woman aged 40 to 55 with Graves' hyperthyroidism. The sample comprised blood. The CDR3 coding sequence is TGTGCCAGCAGTTTACGAGCGGGAGGGAGAGAGCAGTACTTC. Translation gives CASSLRAGGREQYF.